One T cell receptor (beta chain) is described in this entry. TCRdb reprocessed the 5' RACE reads via MiXCR and lists one record per CDR3 protein. Of under 150,000 distinct CDR3 sequences in the sample, approximately 19% were seen once. It was unfractionated whole blood from which total RNA was extracted. The record originates from a study of human T cells and chemical hapten exposure. Study summary: From small differences in pooled library volume came most of the variation in per-sample TCR yields.

Germline V gene lookup returns CDR1 SQVTM and CDR2 ANQGSEA. The length of the CDR3 is 14 residues. Between the trimmed V and J ends, which lost 6 bases and 0 bases, there was a span of 13 bases. The source is a human donor in good health. The chain has TRBV29-1 and TRBJ2-3; either TRBD1 or TRBD2 may supply D (6 bases each). This CDR3 reads CSVDTGTSTDTQYF. The CDR3, as DNA: TGCAGCGTCGACACAGGGACTAGCACAGATACGCAGTATTTT.